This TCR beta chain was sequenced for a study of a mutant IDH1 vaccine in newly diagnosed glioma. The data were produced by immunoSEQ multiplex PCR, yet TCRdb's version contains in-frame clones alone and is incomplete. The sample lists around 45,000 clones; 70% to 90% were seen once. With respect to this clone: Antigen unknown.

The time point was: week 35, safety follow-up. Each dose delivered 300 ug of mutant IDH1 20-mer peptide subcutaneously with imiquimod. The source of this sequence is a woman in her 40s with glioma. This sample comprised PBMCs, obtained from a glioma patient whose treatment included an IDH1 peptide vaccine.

The CDR3 DNA is TGTGCCAGCAGTTTAGAGTTCTATAATTCACCCCTCCACTTT. This gives the protein CASSLEFYNSPLHF. V and J are TRBV27 and TRBJ1-6; D not certain. The germline V gene encodes CDR1 MNHEY and CDR2 SMNVEV (reference sequence). The CDR3 has 14 residues. V dropped 2 bases and J dropped 3 bases, with 5 bases sitting between them.